This T cell receptor (beta chain) was identified in a study of T cell changes during pregnancy in multiple sclerosis. This clone appeared once. This CDR3 region has 16 residues. The V gene's germline CDR1 is SGHNT and CDR2 YYREEE (reference sequence). V trimming: 5 bases; J trimming: 5 bases; junction bases outside the gene matches: 14. The data were produced by immunoSEQ multiplex PCR, yet TCRdb's version contains in-frame clones alone and is incomplete. The sample carries over 90,000 clones, roughly nine tenths recorded once. The chain links TRBV5-4 to TRBJ2-7, with TRBD2 identical over 9 bases. Sequenced here: peripheral blood, sampled after pregnancy. This clonotype was obtained from a female donor with multiple sclerosis, enrolled in a pregnancy study. In DNA, the CDR3 is TGTGCCAGCAGAACTTGGGGAGCGGGAGGCCGGGACGAGCAGTACTTC. It translates to CASRTWGAGGRDEQYF.